Following are 23 T cell receptor beta chains from one sample sequenced in a study of CD8 T cells in Susac syndrome. The authors reverse transcribed roughly 0.5 to 1 ug RNA with random hexamers. TCRdb fed the immunoSEQ multiplex PCR reads into MiXCR, producing one record per CDR3 protein. The repertoire holds approximately 54,000 distinct CDR3 sequences, with 95% as singletons. Sample: CD8+ T cells from PBMCs. The source of these receptors is a human donor with Susac syndrome.

This chain connects TRBV27 to TRBJ1-2; D remains ambiguous. From germline, CDR1 is MNHEY and CDR2 SMNVEV (reference sequence). Trimming pared 5 bases from V and 3 bases from J, leaving 19 bases between. The CDR3 runs 16 residues. CDR3 nucleotides: TGTGCCAGCAGTCCCGAGGAGTCCCTTCTTTACTATGGCTACACCTTC. Its protein product is CASSPEESLLYYGYTF.

This clonotype showed up just once. This CDR3 reads CASSAGGDGASYEQYF. The CDR3 DNA follows: TGTGCCAGCAGCGCCGGGGGGGACGGAGCCTCCTACGAGCAGTACTTC. This chain joins TRBV28 and TRBJ2-7; 8 bases fit TRBD2. The CDR3 covers 16 residues. J gave up 0 bases and V 6 bases, and 10 bases lay outside the gene matches. In germline, CDR1 is MDHEN, CDR2 SYDVKM.

The chain combines TRBV12-3 or TRBV12-4 with TRBJ2-3, with 7 positions matching TRBD2. The CDR3 covers 14 residues. V shed 2 bases and J 1 base; nucleotides not matched to a gene: 0. CDR3 sequence: CASSLLAGTDTQYF. The DNA for the CDR3 is TGTGCCAGCAGTTTACTAGCGGGCACAGATACGCAGTATTTT.

The chain has TRBV20-1 and TRBJ2-5; 12 bases are a match to TRBD2. Germline loops: CDR1 DFQATT, CDR2 SNEGSKA (reference sequence). V lost 0 bases, J lost 4 bases, and 9 bases stayed unmatched. The CDR3 has 17 amino acids. This chain's CDR3 is CSARDDLTSGGRETQYF. The CDR3 coding sequence is TGCAGTGCTAGAGATGACCTGACTAGCGGGGGTCGAGAGACCCAGTACTTC.

Concerning this clonotype itself: The junction does not match germline at one end; this may be a read error. The chain uses TRBV20-1 and TRBJ2-3; D remains unclear. Germline lookup yields CDR1 DFQATT and CDR2 SNEGSKA (reference sequence). This CDR3 spans 13 amino acids. For the CDR3, the DNA is TGCAGTCCTAGAATTAGTTCCACAGATACGCAGTATTTT. This encodes CSPRISSTDTQYF.

Comments on this clonotype: An end of the junction differs from the germline gene, which may be a read error. The chain joins TRBV6-5 to TRBJ1-2, with a possible D match to TRBD1 (6 bases). Germline values: CDR1 MNHEY, CDR2 SVGAGI. The CDR3 has 10 amino acids. In DNA, the CDR3 is TGTGCCCGGGGGGGCTATGGCCACACCTTC. Its translation: CARGGYGHTF.

This chain links TRBV14 with TRBJ1-1, with unresolved D. The CDR3 is made up of 12 amino acids. The ends were cut back, 3 bases at V and 10 bases at J, with 12 bases in the middle. CDR1 SGHDN and CDR2 FVKESK come from the germline V gene. CDR3 residues: CASSQLTRGAFF. CDR3 DNA sequence: TGTGCCAGCAGCCAGCTAACTCGAGGAGCTTTCTTT.

The chain has TRBV2 and TRBJ1-1; TRBD1 might be the D (5 bases). Trimming removed 4 bases at V and 5 bases at J, with 17 bases between. The CDR3 extends over 15 amino acids. In germline, CDR1 is SNHLY, CDR2 FYNNEI. CDR3 sequence reads: CASSVRVTSRTEAFF. The CDR3 coding sequence is TGTGCCAGCAGTGTCAGGGTTACCTCGAGGACTGAAGCTTTCTTT.

This clonotype is a singleton in its sample. This rearrangement joins TRBV12-3 or TRBV12-4 to TRBJ2-1; a possible D gene is TRBD2 (5 bases). CDR3 length: 11 amino acids. The CDR3 bases are TGTGCAAACGGGGTCGGGAATGAGCAGTTCTTC. The encoded protein is CANGVGNEQFF.

The V gene is TRBV20-1, the J gene TRBJ1-6; 7 bases fit TRBD1. Per the germline V gene, CDR1 is DFQATT and CDR2 is SNEGSKA (reference sequence). The CDR3 consists of 15 residues. With V trimmed by 3 bases and J by 0 bases, 2 bases remained unmatched. CDR3 sequence: CSASRDSSYNSPLHF. DNA of the CDR3: TGCAGTGCTAGCCGGGACAGCTCCTATAATTCACCCCTCCACTTT.

The gene calls are TRBV15 and TRBJ2-7; 10 bases map to TRBD1. Germline trimming cut 1 base from V and 3 bases from J; bases unmatched to any gene: 0. The germline CDR1 and CDR2 sequences are LNHNV and YYDKDF (reference sequence). The CDR3 length is 14 residues. CDR3 sequence: CATSRGTGGYEQYF. The CDR3 coding sequence is TGTGCCACCAGCAGAGGGACAGGGGGCTACGAGCAGTACTTC.

This chain uses TRBV4-1 with TRBJ2-7; D is unclear. The CDR3 spans 13 residues. Germline V gene data show CDR1 as MGHRA and CDR2 as YSYEKL. The V end lost 0 bases, the J end lost 4 bases, and 7 bases lay between the germline ends. This CDR3 is CASSQEDRYEQYF. The CDR3 DNA reads as TGCGCCAGCAGCCAAGAGGACCGTTACGAGCAGTACTTC.

V gene TRBV30 combines with J gene TRBJ2-7; D call uncertain. The CDR3 is 12 residues long. Germline V gene sequence: CDR1 GTSNPN, CDR2 SVGIG (reference sequence). V shed 4 bases and J shed 0 bases, with 7 bases lying between them. The CDR3 sequence: CAWTRTSYEQYF. DNA of the CDR3: TGTGCCTGGACTCGTACCTCCTACGAGCAGTACTTC. Full variable domain (missing parts from reference TRBV30 and TRBJ2-7): SQTIHQWPATLVQPVGSPLSLECTVEGTSNPNLYWYRQAAGRGLQLLFYSVGIGQISSEVPQNLSASRPQDRQFILSSKKLLLSDSGFYLCAWTRTSYEQYFGPGTRLTVT.

The chain couples TRBV4-3 to TRBJ1-1, with no clear D. The CDR3 spans 13 residues. V gave up 1 base and J gave up 11 bases, with 14 bases separating them. Germline-derived CDR1 and CDR2 are LGHNA and YSLEER. CDR3 sequence (DNA): TGCGCCAGCAGCCAAGTCGGTCCCCAAGGCGCTTTCTTT. This codes for CASSQVGPQGAFF.

The V and J genes are TRBV2 and TRBJ2-7; D unresolved. CDR1 is SNHLY and CDR2 is FYNNEI in the germline V gene. V dropped 4 bases and J dropped 0 bases, with 1 base sitting between them. The CDR3 covers 11 residues. The CDR3 DNA sequence: TGTGCCAGCAGTGGCTCCTACGAGCAGTACTTC. Translation gives CASSGSYEQYF.

The J gene is TRBJ2-1, the V gene TRBV15; 11 bases fit TRBD2. This CDR3 is 15 amino acids long. Germline CDR1 is LNHNV and CDR2 is YYDKDF (reference sequence). V trimming: 4 bases; J trimming: 7 bases; junction bases outside the gene matches: 6. The CDR3 DNA reads TGTGCCACCAGCAAAGGTAGCGGGGGGGCAAATGAGCAGTTCTTC. Translation: CATSKGSGGANEQFF.

The rearrangement links TRBV21-1 to TRBJ2-2; the table assigns TRBD1, which was not confirmed against the DNA. TRBV21-1 is marked as a pseudogene. The CDR3 length is 16 residues. CDR3 protein: CASSKTPRDETGELFF. In DNA, the CDR3 is TGTGCCAGCAGCAAAACCCCTCGGGACGAAACCGGGGAGCTGTTTTTT.

This rearrangement joins TRBV5-1 to TRBJ1-3, with D possibly TRBD1 on 5 matching bases. The V end lost 0 bases, the J end lost 3 bases, and 19 bases lay between the germline ends. The CDR3 length is 18 residues. From germline, CDR1 is SGHRS and CDR2 YFSETQ. CDR3 bases: TGCGCCAGCAGCTTGGCCCCCGAACCCGGGACGATTGGAAACACCATATATTTT. Translation: CASSLAPEPGTIGNTIYF.

V and J are TRBV24-1 and TRBJ2-1; D remains unclear. The CDR3 has 11 residues. CDR1 is KGHDR and CDR2 is SFDVKD in the germline V gene. Trimming pared 4 bases from V and 9 bases from J, leaving 6 bases between. The CDR3: CATSDSGEQFF. The CDR3 DNA is TGTGCCACCAGTGACTCCGGTGAGCAGTTCTTC.

The chain combines TRBV9 with TRBJ1-1; no clear D gene. Germline V gives CDR1 SGDLS, CDR2 YYNGEE. With 2 bases removed from V and 0 bases from J, the gap between germline ends came to 5 bases. The CDR3 is made up of 13 amino acids. The CDR3 loop reads CASSVAMNTEAFF. CDR3 sequence (DNA): TGTGCCAGCAGCGTTGCCATGAACACTGAAGCTTTCTTT.

The chain recombines TRBV7-3 with TRBJ2-6; the D is unclear. The length of the CDR3 is 15 residues. The V end was cut by 4 bases, the J end by 0 bases, with 7 bases between. The germline V gene encodes CDR1 SGHTA and CDR2 FQGTGA. DNA for the CDR3: TGTGCCAGCAGCTCTCAGGCCTCTGGGGCCAACGTCCTGACTTTC. Translating it yields CASSSQASGANVLTF.

The rearrangement links TRBV30 to TRBJ2-1; 9 bases are a match to TRBD2. The trim removed 2 bases at V and 6 bases at J, leaving 8 bases unmatched. This CDR3 contains 15 residues. Looked up from germline, CDR1 is GTSNPN and CDR2 is SVGIG (reference sequence). CDR3 in amino acids: CAWSPGTSNGNEQFF. Written as DNA, the CDR3 is TGTGCCTGGAGTCCCGGGACTAGCAATGGCAATGAGCAGTTCTTC.

The chain carries TRBV9 and TRBJ2-3; D not resolved. V was trimmed by 3 bases and J by 4 bases, leaving 9 bases between them. This CDR3 spans 13 amino acids. Looked up from germline, CDR1 is SGDLS and CDR2 is YYNGEE. The CDR3 nucleotides are TGTGCCAGCAGCGCGGCGCGGCCAGATACGCAGTATTTT. Translating it yields CASSAARPDTQYF.